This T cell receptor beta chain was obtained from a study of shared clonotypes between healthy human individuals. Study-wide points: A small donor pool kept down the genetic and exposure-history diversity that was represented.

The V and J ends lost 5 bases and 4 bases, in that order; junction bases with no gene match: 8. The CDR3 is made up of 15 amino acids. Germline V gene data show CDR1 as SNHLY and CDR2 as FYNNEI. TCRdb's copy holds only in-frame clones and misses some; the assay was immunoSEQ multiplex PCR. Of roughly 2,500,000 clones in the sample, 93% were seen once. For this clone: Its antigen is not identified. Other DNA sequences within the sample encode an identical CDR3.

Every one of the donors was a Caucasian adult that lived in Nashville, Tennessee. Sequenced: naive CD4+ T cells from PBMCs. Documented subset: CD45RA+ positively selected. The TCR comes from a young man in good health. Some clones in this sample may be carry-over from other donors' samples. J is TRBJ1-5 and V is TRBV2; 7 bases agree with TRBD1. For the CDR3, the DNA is TGTGCCAGCAGTCGGGACAGATTCTCAAATCAGCCCCAGCATTTT. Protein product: CASSRDRFSNQPQHF.